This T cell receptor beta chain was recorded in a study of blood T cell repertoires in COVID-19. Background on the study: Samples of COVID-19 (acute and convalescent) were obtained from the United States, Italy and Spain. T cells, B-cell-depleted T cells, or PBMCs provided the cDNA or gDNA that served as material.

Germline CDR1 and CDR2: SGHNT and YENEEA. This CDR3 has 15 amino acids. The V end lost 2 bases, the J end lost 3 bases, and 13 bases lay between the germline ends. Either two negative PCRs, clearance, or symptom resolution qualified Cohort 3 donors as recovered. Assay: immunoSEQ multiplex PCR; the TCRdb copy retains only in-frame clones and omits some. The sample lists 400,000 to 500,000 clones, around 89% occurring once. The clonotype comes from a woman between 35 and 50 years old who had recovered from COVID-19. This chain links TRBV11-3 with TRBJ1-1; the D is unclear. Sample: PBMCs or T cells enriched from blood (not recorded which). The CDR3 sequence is CASSLFGVEDTEAFF. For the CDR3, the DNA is TGTGCCAGCAGCTTATTCGGGGTTGAGGACACTGAAGCTTTCTTT. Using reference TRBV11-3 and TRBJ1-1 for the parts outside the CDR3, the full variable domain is EAGVVQSPRYKIIEKKQPVAFWCNPISGHNTLYWYLQNLGQGPELLIRYENEEAVDDSQLPKDRFSAERLKGVDSTLKIQPAELGDSAVYLCASSLFGVEDTEAFFGQGTRLTVV.